These T cell receptor beta chains were read from a single sample in a study of T cell responses to AZD1222 COVID-19 vaccine. Measured with immunoSEQ multiplex PCR; TCRdb has only the in-frame clones, and not every one. The repertoire consists of 110,000 to 150,000 clones, with 85% to 95% occurring once and the leading ten covering 7.5% to 9.5%. Sequencing used peripheral blood, obtained on day 0 of AZD1222 vaccination. Receptors originate from an adult in good health. The CDR3 runs from the conserved cysteine through the conserved F or W. D genes are given only for firm matches. Not every row has a clone size; where given, it reads once, few, many or a size class.

NA	TRBV12-3/TRBV12-4	TRBJ1-2	NA	CASSFRWSYTF	TGTGCCAGCAGTTTCAGGTGGAGCTACACCTTC
NA	TRBV20-1	TRBJ1-1	NA	CSASLPGRTEAFF	TGCAGTGCTAGTTTGCCGGGAAGGACTGAAGCTTTCTTT
NA	TRBV5-1	TRBJ1-4	NA	CASSPGRIGEKLFF	TGCGCCAGCAGCCCCGGACGGATTGGTGAAAAACTGTTTTTT
NA	TRBV19	TRBJ1-2	NA	CASSILARVGYYGYTF	TGTGCCAGTAGTATTCTGGCCCGAGTGGGATACTATGGCTACACCTTC
NA	TRBV9	TRBJ2-2	NA	CASSVEWVNTGELFF	TGTGCCAGCAGCGTAGAATGGGTAAACACCGGGGAGCTGTTTTTT
NA	TRBV5-4	TRBJ1-1	NA	CASSRGREDTEAFF	TGTGCCAGCAGCCGGGGGCGCGAGGACACTGAAGCTTTCTTT
NA	TRBV30	TRBJ1-3	NA	CAWSVYPRNTIYF	TGTGCCTGGAGTGTCTACCCGCGGAACACCATATATTTT
TRBD1	TRBV5-5	TRBJ1-4	NA	CASSFEGGGKLFF	TGTGCCAGCAGCTTCGAAGGGGGCGGAAAACTGTTTTTT
NA	TRBV9	TRBJ1-1	NA	CASSVDLKGSDTEAFF	TGTGCCAGCAGCGTAGATCTTAAGGGTTCCGACACTGAAGCTTTCTTT
NA	TRBV10-3	TRBJ1-2	NA	CAISESEGKAVGYGYTF	TGTGCCATCAGTGAGTCTGAGGGGAAGGCCGTGGGGTATGGCTACACCTTC
NA	TRBV25-1	TRBJ1-1	NA	CASSEYGTSMNTEAFF	TGTGCCAGCAGTGAATACGGGACAAGCATGAACACTGAAGCTTTCTTT
NA	TRBV27	TRBJ2-3	few	CASRSGASTDTQYF	TGTGCCAGCCGGTCAGGGGCCAGCACAGATACGCAGTATTTT
NA	TRBV6-2/TRBV6-3	TRBJ1-6	NA	CASSFRNSPLHF	TGTGCCAGCAGTTTTAGGAATTCACCCCTCCACTTT
NA	TRBV6-1	TRBJ2-7	NA	CASSASYEQYF	TGTGCCAGCAGCGCCTCCTACGAGCAGTACTTC
NA	TRBV13	TRBJ2-3	NA	CASSPGGSGDTQYF	TGTGCCAGCAGCCCAGGGGGGTCGGGAGATACGCAGTATTTT
TRBD2	TRBV29-1	TRBJ2-7	once	CSVELADYEQYF	TGCAGCGTTGAACTAGCGGACTACGAGCAGTACTTC
TRBD1	TRBV7-9	TRBJ2-7	NA	CASRAGDRGHEQYF	TGTGCCAGCAGAGCCGGGGACAGGGGCCACGAGCAGTACTTC
TRBD2	TRBV19	TRBJ2-1	NA	CASSAGGLNEQFF	TGTGCCAGTAGCGCGGGGGGGCTTAATGAGCAGTTCTTC
TRBD2	TRBV10-3	TRBJ2-3	NA	CAIRPGLAGISTDTQYF	TGTGCCATCAGACCGGGACTAGCGGGGATTAGCACAGATACGCAGTATTTT
NA	TRBV28	TRBJ1-2	NA	CASRPPTVNGYTF	TGTGCCAGCAGACCTCCGACAGTGAACGGCTACACCTTC
TRBD1	TRBV29-1	TRBJ2-7	NA	CSVETGSPYEQYF	TGCAGCGTTGAGACAGGGTCGCCCTACGAGCAGTACTTC
NA	TRBV10-3	TRBJ1-2	NA	CAISEGFGGTF	TGTGCCATCAGTGAGGGGTTCGGAGGCACCTTC
NA	TRBV28	TRBJ2-1	NA	CASSLGVEQFF	TGTGCCAGCAGTTTAGGGGTGGAGCAGTTCTTC
TRBD2	TRBV3-1/TRBV3-2	TRBJ2-5	NA	CASSPSGLSQETQYF	TGTGCCAGCAGCCCCTCGGGACTATCGCAAGAGACCCAGTACTTC
NA	TRBV5-4	TRBJ2-3	NA	CASSWDRGGTDTQYF	TGTGCCAGCAGCTGGGACCGCGGGGGCACAGATACGCAGTATTTT
NA	TRBV28	TRBJ1-6	NA	CASTLKGGARNSPLHF	TGTGCCAGCACCCTAAAAGGGGGGGCCCGTAATTCACCCCTCCACTTT
NA	TRBV7-3	TRBJ2-3	NA	CASSPIAADTQYF	TGTGCCAGCAGCCCCATAGCGGCAGATACGCAGTATTTT
TRBD1	TRBV7-6	TRBJ1-1	NA	CASSSRTGGRTEAFF	TGTGCCAGCAGCTCCCGGACAGGGGGGAGGACTGAAGCTTTCTTT
NA	TRBV12-3/TRBV12-4	TRBJ1-1	NA	CASSWRGTEAFF	TGTGCCAGCTCGTGGAGGGGCACTGAAGCTTTCTTT
TRBD2	TRBV11-3	TRBJ2-5	NA	CASSAGVETQYF	TGTGCCAGCAGTGCGGGGGTAGAGACCCAGTACTTC
NA	TRBV6-5	TRBJ2-1	NA	CASMQGANEQFF	TGTGCCAGCATGCAGGGCGCAAATGAGCAGTTCTTC
TRBD1	TRBV7-8	TRBJ1-1	NA	CASSANRTGSGTEAFF	TGTGCCAGCAGCGCGAACCGGACAGGGAGTGGCACTGAAGCTTTCTTT
TRBD1	TRBV3-1/TRBV3-2	TRBJ1-1	NA	CASSSGQGTLQAFF	TGTGCCAGCAGCTCCGGACAGGGTACCCTACAAGCTTTCTTT
NA	TRBV14	TRBJ2-2	NA	CASSLRGWDTGELFF	TGTGCCAGCAGCCTGAGAGGGTGGGACACCGGGGAGCTGTTTTTT
NA	TRBV19	TRBJ1-2	NA	CASSSPGRAPYGYTF	TGTGCCAGTAGTTCTCCGGGACGAGCACCTTATGGCTACACCTTC
NA	TRBV6-1	TRBJ2-7	NA	CASSEGYEQYF	TGTGCCAGCAGTGAAGGTTACGAGCAGTACTTC
NA	TRBV2	TRBJ1-3	NA	CASTPETSGNTIYF	TGTGCCAGCACGCCCGAGACTTCTGGAAACACCATATATTTT
NA	TRBV5-1	TRBJ2-2	NA	CASSFDAGDTGELFF	TGCGCCAGCAGCTTCGACGCAGGCGACACCGGGGAGCTGTTTTTT
NA	TRBV10-3	TRBJ2-2	NA	CAIGTSPTTGELFF	TGTGCCATAGGGACTTCCCCGACCACCGGGGAGCTGTTTTTT
NA	TRBV3-1/TRBV3-2	TRBJ1-4	NA	CASSFTAANEKLFF	TGTGCCAGCAGCTTCACCGCGGCTAATGAAAAACTGTTTTTT
NA	TRBV13	TRBJ2-1	NA	CASNGLLGNTYNEQFF	TGTGCCAGCAATGGGTTGTTGGGGAACACCTACAATGAGCAGTTCTTC
NA	TRBV14	TRBJ1-2	NA	CASSQVGVGYTF	TGTGCCAGCAGCCAAGTGGGGGTTGGCTACACCTTC
NA	TRBV10-2	TRBJ2-7	NA	CASRGQTYEQYF	TGCGCCAGCAGGGGACAAACCTACGAGCAGTACTTC
NA	TRBV4-3	TRBJ1-2	NA	CASSQDYGTPERGGYTF	TGCGCCAGCAGCCAAGACTATGGGACCCCCGAAAGGGGTGGCTACACCTTC
TRBD1	TRBV7-9	TRBJ2-7	NA	CASSFIGTGAHEQYF	TGTGCCAGCAGCTTTATTGGGACAGGGGCCCACGAGCAGTACTTC